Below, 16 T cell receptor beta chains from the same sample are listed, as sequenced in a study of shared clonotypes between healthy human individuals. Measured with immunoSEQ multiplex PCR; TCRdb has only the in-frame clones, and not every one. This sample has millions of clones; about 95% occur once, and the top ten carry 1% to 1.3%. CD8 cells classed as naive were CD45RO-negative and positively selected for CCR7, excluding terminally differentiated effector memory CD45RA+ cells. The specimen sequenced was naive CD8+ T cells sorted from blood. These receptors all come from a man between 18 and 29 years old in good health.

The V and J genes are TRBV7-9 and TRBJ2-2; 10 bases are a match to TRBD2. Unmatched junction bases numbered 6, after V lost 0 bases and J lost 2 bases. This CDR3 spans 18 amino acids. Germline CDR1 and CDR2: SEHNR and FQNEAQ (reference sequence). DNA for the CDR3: TGTGCCAGCAGCTTAGCTGCTAGCGGGGGCACTAACACCGGGGAGCTGTTTTTT. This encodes CASSLAASGGTNTGELFF.

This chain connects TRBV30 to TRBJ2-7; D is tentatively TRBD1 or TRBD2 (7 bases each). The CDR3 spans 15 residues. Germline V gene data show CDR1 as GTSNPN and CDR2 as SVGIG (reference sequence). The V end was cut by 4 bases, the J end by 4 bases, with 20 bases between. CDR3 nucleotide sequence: TGTGCCTGGACCGGAAGGTTCAGGGGGGGATACGAGCAGTACTTC. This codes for CAWTGRFRGGYEQYF.

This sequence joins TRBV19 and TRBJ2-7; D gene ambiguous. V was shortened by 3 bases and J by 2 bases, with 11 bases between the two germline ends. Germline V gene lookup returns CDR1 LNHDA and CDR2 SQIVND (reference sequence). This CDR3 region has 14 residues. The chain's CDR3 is CASSIFGRTYEQYF. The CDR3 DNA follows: TGTGCCAGTAGTATCTTCGGTAGGACCTACGAGCAGTACTTC.

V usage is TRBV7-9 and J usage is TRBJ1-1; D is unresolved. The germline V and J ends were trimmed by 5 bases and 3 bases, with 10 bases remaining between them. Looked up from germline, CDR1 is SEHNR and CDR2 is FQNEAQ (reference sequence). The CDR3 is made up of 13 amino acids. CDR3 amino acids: CASSGDVDTEAFF. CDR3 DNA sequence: TGTGCCAGCAGCGGGGATGTAGACACTGAAGCTTTCTTT. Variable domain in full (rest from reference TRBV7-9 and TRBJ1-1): DTGVSQNPRHKITKRGQNVTFRCDPISEHNRLYWYRQTLGQGPEFLTYFQNEAQLEKSRLLSDRFSAERPKGSFSTLEIQRTEQGDSAMYLCASSGDVDTEAFFGQGTRLTVV.

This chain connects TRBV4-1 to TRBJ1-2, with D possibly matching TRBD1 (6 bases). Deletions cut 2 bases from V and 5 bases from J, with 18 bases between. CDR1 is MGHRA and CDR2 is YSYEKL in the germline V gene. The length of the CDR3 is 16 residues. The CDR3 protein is CASSQMPGERIYGYTF. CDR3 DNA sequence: TGCGCCAGCAGCCAAATGCCAGGGGAGAGGATTTATGGCTACACCTTC.

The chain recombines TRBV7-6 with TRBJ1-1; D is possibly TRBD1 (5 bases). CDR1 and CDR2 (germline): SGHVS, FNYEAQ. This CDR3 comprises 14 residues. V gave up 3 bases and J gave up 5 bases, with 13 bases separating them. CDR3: CASSFGGERTEAFF. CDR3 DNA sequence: TGTGCCAGCAGCTTTGGGGGGGAAAGAACTGAAGCTTTCTTT.

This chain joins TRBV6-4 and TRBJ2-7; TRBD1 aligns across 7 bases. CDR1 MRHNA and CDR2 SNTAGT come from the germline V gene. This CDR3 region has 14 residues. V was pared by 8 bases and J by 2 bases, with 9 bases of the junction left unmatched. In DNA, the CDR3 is TGTGCCAGCCTAAGACAGGGTGTCCCCTACGAGCAGTACTTC. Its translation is CASLRQGVPYEQYF.

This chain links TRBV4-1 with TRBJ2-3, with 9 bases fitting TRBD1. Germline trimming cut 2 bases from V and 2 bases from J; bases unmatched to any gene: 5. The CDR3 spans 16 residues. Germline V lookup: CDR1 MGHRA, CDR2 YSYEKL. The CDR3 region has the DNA TGCGCCAGCAGCCAAAGGACAGGGGCTTTCACAGATACGCAGTATTTT. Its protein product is CASSQRTGAFTDTQYF.

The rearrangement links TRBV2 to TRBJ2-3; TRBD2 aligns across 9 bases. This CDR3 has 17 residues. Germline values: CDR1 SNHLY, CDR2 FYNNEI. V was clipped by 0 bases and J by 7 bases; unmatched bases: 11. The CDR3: CASSEANLRSGGYTQYF. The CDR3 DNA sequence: TGTGCCAGCAGTGAAGCGAACCTTCGGAGCGGGGGGTATACGCAGTATTTT.

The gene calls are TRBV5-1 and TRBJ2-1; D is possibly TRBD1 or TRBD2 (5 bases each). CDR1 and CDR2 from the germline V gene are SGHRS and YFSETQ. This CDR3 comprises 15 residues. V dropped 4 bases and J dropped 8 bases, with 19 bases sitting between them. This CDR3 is CASSLRDPDGDEQFF. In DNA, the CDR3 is TGCGCCAGCAGCCTCCGGGACCCCGACGGGGATGAGCAGTTCTTC.

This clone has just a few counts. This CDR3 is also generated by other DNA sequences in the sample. The chain's CDR3 is CASSLEGGFTEAFF. The CDR3 nucleotides are TGCGCCAGCAGCTTGGAGGGGGGATTCACTGAAGCTTTCTTT. The chain joins TRBV5-1 to TRBJ1-1; D perhaps matches TRBD1 (6 bases). CDR1 SGHRS and CDR2 YFSETQ come from the germline V gene. The CDR3 spans 14 residues. V was trimmed by 0 bases and J by 4 bases, leaving 10 bases between them.

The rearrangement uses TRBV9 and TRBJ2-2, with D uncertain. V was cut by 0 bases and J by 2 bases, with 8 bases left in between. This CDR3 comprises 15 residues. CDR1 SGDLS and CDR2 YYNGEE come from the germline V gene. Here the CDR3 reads CASSVGSENTGELFF. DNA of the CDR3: TGTGCCAGCAGCGTAGGATCGGAAAACACCGGGGAGCTGTTTTTT.

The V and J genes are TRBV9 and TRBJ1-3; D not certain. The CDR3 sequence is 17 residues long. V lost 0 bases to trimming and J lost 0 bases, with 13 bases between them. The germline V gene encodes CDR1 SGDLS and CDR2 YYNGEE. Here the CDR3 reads CASSVGAGLNSGNTIYF. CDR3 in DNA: TGTGCCAGCAGCGTAGGGGCAGGACTCAACTCTGGAAACACCATATATTTT.

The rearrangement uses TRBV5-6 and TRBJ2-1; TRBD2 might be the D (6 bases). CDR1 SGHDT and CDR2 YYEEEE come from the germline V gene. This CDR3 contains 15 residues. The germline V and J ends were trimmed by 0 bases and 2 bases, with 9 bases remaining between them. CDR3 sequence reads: CASSLGRGAYNEQFF. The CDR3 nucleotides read TGTGCCAGCAGCTTGGGGCGGGGAGCCTACAATGAGCAGTTCTTC.

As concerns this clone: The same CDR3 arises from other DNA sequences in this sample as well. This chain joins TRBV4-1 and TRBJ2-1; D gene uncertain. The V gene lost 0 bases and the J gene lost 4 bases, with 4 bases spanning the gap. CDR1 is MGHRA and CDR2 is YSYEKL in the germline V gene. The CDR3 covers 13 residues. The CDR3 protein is CASSQDLYNEQFF. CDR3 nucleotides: TGCGCCAGCAGCCAAGACTTATACAATGAGCAGTTCTTC.

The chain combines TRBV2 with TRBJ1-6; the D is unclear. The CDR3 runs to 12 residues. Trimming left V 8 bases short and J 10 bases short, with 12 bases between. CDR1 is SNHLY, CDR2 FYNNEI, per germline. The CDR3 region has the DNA TGTGCCAGCGTCGGCCGGTACTCACCCCTCCACTTT. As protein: CASVGRYSPLHF.